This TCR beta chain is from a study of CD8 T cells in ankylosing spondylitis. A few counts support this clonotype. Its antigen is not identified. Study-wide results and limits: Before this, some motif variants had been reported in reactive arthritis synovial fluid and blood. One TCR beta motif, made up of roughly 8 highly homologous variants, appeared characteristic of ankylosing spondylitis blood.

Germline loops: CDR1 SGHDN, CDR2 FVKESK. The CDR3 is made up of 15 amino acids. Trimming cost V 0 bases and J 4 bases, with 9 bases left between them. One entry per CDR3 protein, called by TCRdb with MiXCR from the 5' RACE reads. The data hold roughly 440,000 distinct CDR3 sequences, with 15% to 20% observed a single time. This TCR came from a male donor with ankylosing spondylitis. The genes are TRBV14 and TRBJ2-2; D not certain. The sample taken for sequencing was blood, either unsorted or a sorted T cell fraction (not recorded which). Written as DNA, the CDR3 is TGTGCCAGCAGCCAAGACTTCCGTTCCACCGGGGAGCTGTTTTTT. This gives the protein CASSQDFRSTGELFF. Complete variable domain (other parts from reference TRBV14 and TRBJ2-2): EAGVTQFPSHSVIEKGQTVTLRCDPISGHDNLYWYRRVMGKEIKFLLHFVKESKQDESGMPNNRFLAERTGGTYSTLKVQPAELEDSGVYFCASSQDFRSTGELFFGEGSRLTVL.